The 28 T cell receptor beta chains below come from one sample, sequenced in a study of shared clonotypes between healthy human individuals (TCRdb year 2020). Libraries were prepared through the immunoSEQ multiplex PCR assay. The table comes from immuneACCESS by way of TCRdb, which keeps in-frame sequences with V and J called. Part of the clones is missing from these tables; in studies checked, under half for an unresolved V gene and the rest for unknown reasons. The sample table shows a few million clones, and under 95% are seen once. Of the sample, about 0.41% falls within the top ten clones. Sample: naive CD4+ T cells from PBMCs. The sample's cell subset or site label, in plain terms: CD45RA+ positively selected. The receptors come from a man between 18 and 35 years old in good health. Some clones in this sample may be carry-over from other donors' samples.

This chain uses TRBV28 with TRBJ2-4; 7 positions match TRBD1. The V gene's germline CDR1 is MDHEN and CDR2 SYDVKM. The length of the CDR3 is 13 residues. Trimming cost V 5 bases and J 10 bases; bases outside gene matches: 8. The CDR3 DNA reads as TGTGCCAGCAGTGCTCCGGGACAGTTAATTCAGTACTTC. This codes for CASSAPGQLIQYF.

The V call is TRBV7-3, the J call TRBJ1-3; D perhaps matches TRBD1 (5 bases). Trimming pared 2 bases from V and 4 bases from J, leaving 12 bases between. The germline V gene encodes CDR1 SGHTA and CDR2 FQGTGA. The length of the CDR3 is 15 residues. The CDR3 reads CASSLFSGSGNTIYF. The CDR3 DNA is TGTGCCAGCAGCTTATTCTCAGGGTCCGGAAACACCATATATTTT. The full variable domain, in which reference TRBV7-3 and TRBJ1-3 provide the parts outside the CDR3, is GAGVSQTPSNKVTEKGKYVELRCDPISGHTALYWYRQSLGQGPEFLIYFQGTGAADDSGLPNDRFFAVRPEGSVSTLKIQRTERGDSAVYLCASSLFSGSGNTIYFGEGSWLTVV.

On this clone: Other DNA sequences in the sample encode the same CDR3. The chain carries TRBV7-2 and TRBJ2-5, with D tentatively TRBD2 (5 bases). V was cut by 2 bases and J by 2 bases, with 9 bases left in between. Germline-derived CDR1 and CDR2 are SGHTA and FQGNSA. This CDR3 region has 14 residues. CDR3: CASSLRTSQETQYF. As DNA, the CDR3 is TGTGCCAGCAGCTTAAGGACTTCTCAAGAGACCCAGTACTTC.

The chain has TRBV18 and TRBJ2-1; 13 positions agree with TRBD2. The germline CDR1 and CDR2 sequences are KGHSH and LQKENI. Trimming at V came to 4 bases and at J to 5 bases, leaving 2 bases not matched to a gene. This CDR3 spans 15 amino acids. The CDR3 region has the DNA TGTGCCAGCTCACGGACTAGCGGGAGTAACAATGAGCAGTTCTTC. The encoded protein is CASSRTSGSNNEQFF.

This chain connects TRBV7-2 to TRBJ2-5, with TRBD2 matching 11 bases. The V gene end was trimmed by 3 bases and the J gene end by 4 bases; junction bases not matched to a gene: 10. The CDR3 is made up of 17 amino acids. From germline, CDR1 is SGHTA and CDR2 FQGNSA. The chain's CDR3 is CASSFIQLAGASETQYF. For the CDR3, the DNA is TGTGCCAGCAGCTTCATACAACTAGCGGGAGCATCAGAGACCCAGTACTTC.

The CDR3 is CAWSGGTAGGGYTF. CDR3 nucleotide sequence: TGTGCCTGGAGTGGCGGGACCGCGGGTGGAGGCTACACCTTC. This chain links TRBV30 with TRBJ1-2; possibly TRBD1 for D (5 bases). CDR1 GTSNPN and CDR2 SVGIG come from the germline V gene (reference sequence). V lost 1 base and J 8 bases, leaving 17 bases between the germline ends. The CDR3 has 14 residues.

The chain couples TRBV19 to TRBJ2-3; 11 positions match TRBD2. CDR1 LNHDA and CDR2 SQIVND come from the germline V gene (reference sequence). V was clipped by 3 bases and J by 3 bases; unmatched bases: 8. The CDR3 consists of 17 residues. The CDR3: CASSMISGGVNTDTQYF. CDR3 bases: TGTGCCAGTAGTATGATTAGCGGGGGGGTCAATACAGATACGCAGTATTTT.

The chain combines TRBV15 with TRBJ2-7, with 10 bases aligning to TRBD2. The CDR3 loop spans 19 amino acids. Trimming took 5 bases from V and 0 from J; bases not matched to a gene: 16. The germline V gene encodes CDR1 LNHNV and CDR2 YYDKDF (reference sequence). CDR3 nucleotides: TGTGCCACCAGCTCATCTACAGCGGGAGGGTTTTGGGGCTCCTACGAGCAGTACTTC. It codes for CATSSSTAGGFWGSYEQYF.

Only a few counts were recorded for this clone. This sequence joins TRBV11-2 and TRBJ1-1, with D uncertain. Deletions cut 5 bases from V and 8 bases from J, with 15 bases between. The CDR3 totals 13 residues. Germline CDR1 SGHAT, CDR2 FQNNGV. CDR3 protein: CASSPARTGEAFF. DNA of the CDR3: TGTGCCAGCAGCCCTGCTCGGACGGGGGAAGCTTTCTTT.

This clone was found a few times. CDR3 bases: TGTGCCGTTACTAGCACAGATACGCAGTATTTT. Translating gives CAVTSTDTQYF. The gene calls are TRBV6-6 and TRBJ2-3, with no clear D. Germline V gene lookup returns CDR1 MNHNY and CDR2 SVGAGI (reference sequence). The CDR3 extends over 11 amino acids. V was clipped by 11 bases and J by 0 bases, with 6 bases between them.

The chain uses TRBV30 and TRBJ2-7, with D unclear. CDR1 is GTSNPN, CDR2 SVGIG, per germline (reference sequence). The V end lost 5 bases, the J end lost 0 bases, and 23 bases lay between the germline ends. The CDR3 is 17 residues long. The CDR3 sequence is CAWSASGLGPFSYEQYF. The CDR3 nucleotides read TGTGCCTGGTCTGCATCCGGGCTCGGACCCTTCTCCTACGAGCAGTACTTC.

The CDR3 region is CASRPSSSDTQYF. For the CDR3, the DNA is TGTGCCAGCAGACCATCTAGTTCCGATACGCAGTATTTT. The J gene is TRBJ2-3, the V gene TRBV7-9; D not certain. Deletions cut 6 bases from V and 6 bases from J, with 13 bases between. The CDR3 is made up of 13 amino acids. Germline CDR1 SEHNR, CDR2 FQNEAQ (reference sequence).

In DNA, the CDR3 is TGTGCCAGCAGTCCCAGCCCTTCAAAGGCAGATACGCAGTATTTT. It codes for CASSPSPSKADTQYF. V is TRBV28 and J is TRBJ2-3; no clear D. The CDR3 contains 15 residues. The V end was cut by 5 bases, the J end by 4 bases, with 16 bases between. CDR1 and CDR2 (germline): MDHEN, SYDVKM.

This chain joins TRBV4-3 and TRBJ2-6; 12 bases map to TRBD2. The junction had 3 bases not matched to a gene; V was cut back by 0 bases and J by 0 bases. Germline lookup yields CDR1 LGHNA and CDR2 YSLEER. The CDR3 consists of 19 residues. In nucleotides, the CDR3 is TGCGCCAGCAGCCAAGATGGACTAGCGGGAAGCTCTGGGGCCAACGTCCTGACTTTC. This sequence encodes CASSQDGLAGSSGANVLTF.

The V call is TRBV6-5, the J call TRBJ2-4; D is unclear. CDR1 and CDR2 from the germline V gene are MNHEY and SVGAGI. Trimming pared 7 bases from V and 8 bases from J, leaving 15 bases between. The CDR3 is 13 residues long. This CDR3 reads CASTPPGVDIQYF. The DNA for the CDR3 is TGTGCCAGCACCCCACCGGGCGTGGACATTCAGTACTTC.

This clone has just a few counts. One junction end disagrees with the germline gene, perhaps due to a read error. The CDR3 DNA reads TGTGCCAGCAGTGTTAACCAGGAGACCCAGTACTTC. Translating it yields CASSVNQETQYF. The V and J genes are TRBV28 and TRBJ2-5; no reliable D call. The CDR3 is 12 residues long. CDR1 MDHEN and CDR2 SYDVKM come from the germline V gene.

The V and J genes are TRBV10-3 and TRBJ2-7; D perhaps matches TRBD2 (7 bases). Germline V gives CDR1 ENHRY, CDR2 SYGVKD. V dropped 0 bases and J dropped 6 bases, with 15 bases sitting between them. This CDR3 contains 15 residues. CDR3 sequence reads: CAISESSRGAREQYF. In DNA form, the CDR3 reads TGTGCCATCAGTGAGTCCTCACGGGGGGCTCGCGAGCAGTACTTC.

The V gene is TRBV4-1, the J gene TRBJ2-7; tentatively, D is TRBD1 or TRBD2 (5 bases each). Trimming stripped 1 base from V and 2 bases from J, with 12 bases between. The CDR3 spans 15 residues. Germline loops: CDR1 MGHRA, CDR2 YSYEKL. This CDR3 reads CASSQGQGPAYEQYF. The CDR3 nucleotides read TGCGCCAGCAGCCAAGGCCAGGGACCGGCCTACGAGCAGTACTTC.

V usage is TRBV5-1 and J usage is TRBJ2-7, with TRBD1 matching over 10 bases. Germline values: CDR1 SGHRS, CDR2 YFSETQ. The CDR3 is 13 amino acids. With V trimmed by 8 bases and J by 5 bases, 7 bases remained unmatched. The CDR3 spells CASQGQGFDEQYF. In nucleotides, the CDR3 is TGCGCCAGTCAGGGACAGGGGTTCGACGAGCAGTACTTC.

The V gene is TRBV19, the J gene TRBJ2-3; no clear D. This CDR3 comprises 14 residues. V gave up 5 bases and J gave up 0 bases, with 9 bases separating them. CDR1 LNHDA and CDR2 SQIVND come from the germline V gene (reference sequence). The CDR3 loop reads CASSGRSSTDTQYF. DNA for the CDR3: TGTGCCAGTAGTGGCAGGAGTAGCACAGATACGCAGTATTTT.

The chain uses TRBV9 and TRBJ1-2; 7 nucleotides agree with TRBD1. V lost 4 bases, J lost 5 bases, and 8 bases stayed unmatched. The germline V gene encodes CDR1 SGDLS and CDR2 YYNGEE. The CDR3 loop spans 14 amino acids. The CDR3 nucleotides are TGTGCCAGCAGCCGACAGGGTAGGGAATATGGCTACACCTTC. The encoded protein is CASSRQGREYGYTF. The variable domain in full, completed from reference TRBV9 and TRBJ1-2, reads DSGVTQTPKHLITATGQRVTLRCSPRSGDLSVYWYQQSLDQGLQFLIQYYNGEERAKGNILERFSAQQFPDLHSELNLSSLELGDSALYFCASSRQGREYGYTFGSGTRLTVV.

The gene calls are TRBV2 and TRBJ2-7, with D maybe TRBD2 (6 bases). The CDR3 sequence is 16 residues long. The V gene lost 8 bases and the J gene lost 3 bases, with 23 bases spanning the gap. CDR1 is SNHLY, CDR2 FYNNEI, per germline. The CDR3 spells CASAERVQGGGYEQYF. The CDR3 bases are TGTGCCAGCGCCGAGAGAGTCCAGGGAGGTGGCTACGAGCAGTACTTC. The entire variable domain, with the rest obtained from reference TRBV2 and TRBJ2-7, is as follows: EPEVTQTPSHQVTQMGQEVILRCVPISNHLYFYWYRQILGQKVEFLVSFYNNEISEKSEIFDDQFSVERPDGSNFTLKIRSTKLEDSAMYFCASAERVQGGGYEQYFGPGTRLTVT.

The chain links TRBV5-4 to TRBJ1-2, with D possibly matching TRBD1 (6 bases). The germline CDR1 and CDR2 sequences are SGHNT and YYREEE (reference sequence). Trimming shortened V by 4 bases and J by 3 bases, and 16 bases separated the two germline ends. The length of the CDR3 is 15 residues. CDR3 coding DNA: TGTGCCAGCAGCCTCCAGGCAGGGGTGGACTATGGCTACACCTTC. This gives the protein CASSLQAGVDYGYTF. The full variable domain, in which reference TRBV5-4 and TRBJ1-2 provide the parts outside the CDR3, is ETGVTQSPTHLIKTRGQQVTLRCSSQSGHNTVSWYQQALGQGPQFIFQYYREEENGRGNFPPRFSGLQFPNYSSELNVNALELDDSALYLCASSLQAGVDYGYTFGSGTRLTVV.

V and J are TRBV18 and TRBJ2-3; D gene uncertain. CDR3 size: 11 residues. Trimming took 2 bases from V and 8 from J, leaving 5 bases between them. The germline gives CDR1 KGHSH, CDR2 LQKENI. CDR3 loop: CASSPGSTQYF. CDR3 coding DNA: TGTGCCAGCTCACCAGGTAGTACGCAGTATTTT.

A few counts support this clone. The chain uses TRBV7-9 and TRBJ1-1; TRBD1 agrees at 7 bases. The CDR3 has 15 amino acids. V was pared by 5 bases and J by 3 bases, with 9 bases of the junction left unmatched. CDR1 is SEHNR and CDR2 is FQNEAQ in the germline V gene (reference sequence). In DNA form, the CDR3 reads TGTGCCAGCAGCCCTAAAGGGCAGGGGGACACTGAAGCTTTCTTT. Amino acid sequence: CASSPKGQGDTEAFF.

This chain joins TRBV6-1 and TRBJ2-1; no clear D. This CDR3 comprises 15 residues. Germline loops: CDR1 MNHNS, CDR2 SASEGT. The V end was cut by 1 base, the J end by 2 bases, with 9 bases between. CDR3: CASSEGVVTYNEQFF. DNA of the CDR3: TGTGCCAGCAGTGAAGGGGTAGTTACCTACAATGAGCAGTTCTTC.

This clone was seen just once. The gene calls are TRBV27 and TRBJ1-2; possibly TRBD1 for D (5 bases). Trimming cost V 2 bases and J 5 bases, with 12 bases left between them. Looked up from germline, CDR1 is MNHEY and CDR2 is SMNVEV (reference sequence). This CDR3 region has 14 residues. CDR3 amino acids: CASSLRGSGYGYTF. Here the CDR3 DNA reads TGTGCCAGCAGTTTACGGGGGAGTGGTTATGGCTACACCTTC.

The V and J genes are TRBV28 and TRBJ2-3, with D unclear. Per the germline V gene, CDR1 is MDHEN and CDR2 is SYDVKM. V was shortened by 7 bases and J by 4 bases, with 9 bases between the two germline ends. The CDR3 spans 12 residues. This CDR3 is CASTPGSDTQYF. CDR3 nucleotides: TGTGCCAGCACCCCGGGCTCAGATACGCAGTATTTT.